This is a list of T cell receptor beta chains from one sample in a study of early T cells in non-severe SARS-CoV-2 infection. MiXCR, applied by TCRdb to the 5' RACE reads, yields one record per CDR3 protein. Of roughly 58,000 distinct CDR3 sequences in the sample, around a tenth were seen once. Source material: whole blood. Receptor source: an adult who was a healthcare worker with PCR-confirmed SARS-CoV-2 infection or an uninfected control (not recorded which). Each CDR3 is given without its conserved first and last residue. The order of the fields is V gene, clone size, CDR3 protein. Where a row states a size, it is once, few, many or the class of an expanded clone; other rows omit it.

>TRBV4-2|many
ASSQGELYNEQF
>TRBV29-1|many
SVDQGSMNTEAF
>TRBV14|many
ASSHSGHNSPLH
>TRBV6-4|many
ASSDSAGAQETQY
>TRBV10-1|once
ASSESSSGRYTQY
>TRBV11-2|few
ASSSQLAANTGELF
>TRBV2|many
ASSRTGMGQPQH
>TRBV6-1|many
ASNSYTDTQY
>TRBV3-1|few
ASSQDGDTQY
>TRBV10-2|many
ASGGGEAQETQY
>TRBV5-1|NA
ASSLAGPNEQF
>TRBV3-1|few
ASSQGSNTEAF
>TRBV12-3/TRBV12-4|many
ASRHAGVGAKNIQY
>TRBV24-1|NA
ATSHSTGPLH
>TRBV4-2|few
ASSQGGSGETQY
>TRBV27|few
ASSFISNTGELF
>TRBV28|few
ASTGGTVTYEQY
>TRBV11-1|many
ASRNAGNTEAF
>TRBV7-9|NA
ASSLVNLMNTEAF
>TRBV3-1|NA
ASSQGVMTTYEQY
>TRBV29-1|many
SAGTDDQPQH
>TRBV19|many
ASTDRSGRGNQPQH
>TRBV12-3/TRBV12-4|few
ASSWVGGASTDTQY
>TRBV29-1|few
SVEGEGAPGAEQF
>TRBV20-1|few
SATDRTDTQY
>TRBV5-1|NA
ASSVGQGFSDTQY
>TRBV11-2|NA
ASSLDPGTWNEQF
>TRBV7-2|NA
ASSKRTGLSEKLF
>TRBV6-4|many
ASSDSGFSEQF
>TRBV3-1|NA
ASSQGVVPEAF
>TRBV27|many
ASSPTGFGTDTQY
>TRBV6-4|NA
ASSRDISGGNEQF
>TRBV11-2|NA
ASRVKIAGSNEQF
>TRBV7-2|few
ASSLGKLSPLH
>TRBV9|NA
ASSVEEGGIRYEQY
>TRBV4-1|NA
ASSRETGPYTDTQY
>TRBV29-1|many
SVGGSPNEKLF
>TRBV3-1|many
ASSQGASMNTEAF
>TRBV7-9|medium-sized
ASTWTGPSYGYT
>TRBV10-3|many
AIRQTSGSRNEQY
>TRBV5-1|few
ASSPRGIYNEQF
>TRBV28|many
ASSSPAPPYEQY
>TRBV2|many
ASSPAPRVEQY
>TRBV2|many
ASIKRDSSNYGYT
>TRBV29-1|NA
SVDGPPGEQY
>TRBV28|NA
ASSQGRQTWGEKLF
>TRBV5-1|NA
ASSFGTSGIDEQF
>TRBV7-6|medium-sized
ASSLARLDSPLH
>TRBV6-6|few
ASRAQGVTGELF
>TRBV7-9|few
ASSLARLAESSYNEQF
>TRBV4-1|few
ASSRGVINQNTEVF